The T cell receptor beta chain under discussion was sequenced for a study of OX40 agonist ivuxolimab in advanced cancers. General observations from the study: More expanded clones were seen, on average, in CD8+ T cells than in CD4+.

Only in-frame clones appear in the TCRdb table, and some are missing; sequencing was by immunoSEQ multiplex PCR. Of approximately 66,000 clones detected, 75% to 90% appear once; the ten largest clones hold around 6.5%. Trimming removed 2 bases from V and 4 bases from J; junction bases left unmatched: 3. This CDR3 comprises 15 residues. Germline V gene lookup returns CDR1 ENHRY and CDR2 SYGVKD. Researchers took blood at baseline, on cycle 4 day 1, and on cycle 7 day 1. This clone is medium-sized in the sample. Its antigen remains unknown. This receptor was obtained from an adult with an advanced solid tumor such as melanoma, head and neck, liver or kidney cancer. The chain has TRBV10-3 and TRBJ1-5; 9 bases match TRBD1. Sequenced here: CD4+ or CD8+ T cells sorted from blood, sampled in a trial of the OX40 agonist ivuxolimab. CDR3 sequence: CAISERTGENQPQHF. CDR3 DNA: TGTGCCATCAGTGAGCGGACAGGGGAAAATCAGCCCCAGCATTTT.